This T cell receptor (beta chain) was recorded in a study of blood T cell repertoires in COVID-19. The wider study: Acute and convalescent COVID-19 specimens originated in the United States, Italy and Spain. In each case, the material was cDNA or gDNA derived from T cells, B-cell-depleted T cells, or PBMCs.

Germline trimming cut 4 bases from V and 3 bases from J; bases unmatched to any gene: 8. Germline loops: CDR1 SGHRS, CDR2 YFSETQ. This CDR3 region has 15 residues. Source study methods: Quantification of nucleated cells was approximated via reference gene primer amplification. Measured with immunoSEQ multiplex PCR; TCRdb has only the in-frame clones, and not every one. V and J calls and clone size are those listed in that table; D and trimming were worked out from the DNA. The table has roughly 120,000 clones, about nine tenths seen once. Sequencing was performed on peripheral blood. The chain couples TRBV5-1 to TRBJ1-1, with 8 bases lining up with TRBD1. This receptor was identified in a man between 50 and 59 years old with active COVID-19. The CDR3 sequence: CASSGGQVIHTEAFF. The CDR3 DNA reads TGCGCCAGCAGCGGGGGACAGGTTATACACACTGAAGCTTTCTTT.